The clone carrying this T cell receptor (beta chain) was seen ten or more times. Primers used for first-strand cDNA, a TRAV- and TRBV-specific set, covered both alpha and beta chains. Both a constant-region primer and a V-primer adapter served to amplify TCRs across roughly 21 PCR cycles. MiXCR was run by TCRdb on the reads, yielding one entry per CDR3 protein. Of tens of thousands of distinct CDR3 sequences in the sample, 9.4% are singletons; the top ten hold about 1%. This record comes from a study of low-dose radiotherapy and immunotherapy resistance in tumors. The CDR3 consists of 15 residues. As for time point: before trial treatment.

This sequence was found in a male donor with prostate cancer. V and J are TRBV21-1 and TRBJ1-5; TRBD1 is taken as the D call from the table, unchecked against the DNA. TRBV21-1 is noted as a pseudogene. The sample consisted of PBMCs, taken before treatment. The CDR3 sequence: CASSPSTGVNQPQHF. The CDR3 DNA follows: TGTGCCAGCAGCCCCTCGACAGGGGTCAATCAGCCCCAGCATTTT.